The sequence of this TCR beta chain was determined in a study of CD8 T cells in ankylosing spondylitis. Study-level results: In synovial fluid and blood from reactive arthritis, some motif variants were previously reported.

TCRdb recomputed calls from the 5' RACE reads with MiXCR, one row per CDR3 protein. The sample shows around 130,000 distinct CDR3 sequences, approximately 6.8% of them seen only once. Germline V gives CDR1 MNHNS, CDR2 SASEGT. Germline trimming cut 6 bases from V and 2 bases from J; bases unmatched to any gene: 6. The CDR3 sequence is 15 residues long. With respect to this clonotype: Its antigen is unknown.

This clonotype was sampled from a male donor with ankylosing spondylitis or in good health (not recorded which). The sample comprised blood, either unsorted or a sorted T cell fraction (not recorded which). The chain employs TRBV6-1 and TRBJ2-2; 7 positions match TRBD1. CDR3: CASRVQGLNTGELFF. CDR3 nucleotides: TGTGCCAGCAGAGTACAGGGGCTAAACACCGGGGAGCTGTTTTTT.